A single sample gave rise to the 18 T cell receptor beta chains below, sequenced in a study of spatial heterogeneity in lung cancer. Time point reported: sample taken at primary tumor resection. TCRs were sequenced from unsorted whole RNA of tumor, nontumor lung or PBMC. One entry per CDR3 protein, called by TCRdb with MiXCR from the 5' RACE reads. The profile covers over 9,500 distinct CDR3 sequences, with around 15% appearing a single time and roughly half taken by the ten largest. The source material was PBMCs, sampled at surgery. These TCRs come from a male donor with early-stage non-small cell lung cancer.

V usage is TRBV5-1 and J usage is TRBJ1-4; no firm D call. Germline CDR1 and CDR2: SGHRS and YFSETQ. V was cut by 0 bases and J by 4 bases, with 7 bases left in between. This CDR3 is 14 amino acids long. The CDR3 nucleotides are TGCGCCAGCAGCTTGGGTCGGAATAATGAAAAACTGTTTTTT. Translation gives CASSLGRNNEKLFF.

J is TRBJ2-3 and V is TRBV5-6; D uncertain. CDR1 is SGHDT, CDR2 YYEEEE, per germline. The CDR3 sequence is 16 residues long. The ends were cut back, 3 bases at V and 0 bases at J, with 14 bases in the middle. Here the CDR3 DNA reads TGTGCCAGCAGCTCCCCGAACACCCTTAGCACAGATACGCAGTATTTT. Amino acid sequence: CASSSPNTLSTDTQYF. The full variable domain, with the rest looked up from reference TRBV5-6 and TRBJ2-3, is DAGVTQSPTHLIKTRGQQVTLRCSPKSGHDTVSWYQQALGQGPQFIFQYYEEEERQRGNFPDRFSGHQFPNYSSELNVNALLLGDSALYLCASSSPNTLSTDTQYFGPGTRLTVL.

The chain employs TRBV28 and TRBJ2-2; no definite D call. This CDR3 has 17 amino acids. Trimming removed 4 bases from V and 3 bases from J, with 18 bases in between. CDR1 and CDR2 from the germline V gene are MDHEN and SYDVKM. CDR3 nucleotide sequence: TGTGCCAGCAGTTCTACACACCGGCTAACGGACACCGGGGAGCTGTTTTTT. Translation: CASSSTHRLTDTGELFF.

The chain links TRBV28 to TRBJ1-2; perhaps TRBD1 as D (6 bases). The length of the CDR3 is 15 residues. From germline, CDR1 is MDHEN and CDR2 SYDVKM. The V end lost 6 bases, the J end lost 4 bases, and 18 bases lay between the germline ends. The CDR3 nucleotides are TGTGCCAGCAGACTCCGCAGGGGCACCTCCTATGGCTACACCTTC. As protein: CASRLRRGTSYGYTF.

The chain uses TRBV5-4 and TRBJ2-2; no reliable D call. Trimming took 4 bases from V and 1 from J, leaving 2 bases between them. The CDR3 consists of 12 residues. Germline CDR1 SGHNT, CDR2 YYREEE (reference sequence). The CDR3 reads CASSMNTGELFF. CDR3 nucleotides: TGTGCCAGCAGCATGAACACCGGGGAGCTGTTTTTT.

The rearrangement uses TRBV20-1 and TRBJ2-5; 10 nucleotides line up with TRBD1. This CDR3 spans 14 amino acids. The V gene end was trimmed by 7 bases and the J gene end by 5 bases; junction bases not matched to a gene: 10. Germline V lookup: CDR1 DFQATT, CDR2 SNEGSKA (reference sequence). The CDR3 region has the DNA TGCAGTGGGCGACCGGGACAGGGGCAGGAGACCCAGTACTTC. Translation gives CSGRPGQGQETQYF.

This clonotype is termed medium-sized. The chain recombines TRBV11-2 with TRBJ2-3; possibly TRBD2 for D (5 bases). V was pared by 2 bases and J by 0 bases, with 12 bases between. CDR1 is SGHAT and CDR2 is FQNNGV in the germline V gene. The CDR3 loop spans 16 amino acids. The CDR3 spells CASSLTGSASTDTQYF. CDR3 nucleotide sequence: TGTGCCAGCAGCTTAACGGGGTCTGCTAGCACAGATACGCAGTATTTT.

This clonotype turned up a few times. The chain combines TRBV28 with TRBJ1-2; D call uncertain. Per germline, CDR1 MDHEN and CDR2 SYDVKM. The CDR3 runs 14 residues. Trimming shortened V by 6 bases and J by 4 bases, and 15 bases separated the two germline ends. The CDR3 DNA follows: TGTGCCAGCAGCCTGGGTATAAAGACCTATGGCTACACCTTC. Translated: CASSLGIKTYGYTF.

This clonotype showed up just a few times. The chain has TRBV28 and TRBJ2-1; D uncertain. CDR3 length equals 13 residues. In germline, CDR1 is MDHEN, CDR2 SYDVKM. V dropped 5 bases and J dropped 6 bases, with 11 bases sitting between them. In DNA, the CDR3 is TGTGCCAGCAGTACCCTTTACGGCAATGAGCAGTTCTTC. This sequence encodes CASSTLYGNEQFF.

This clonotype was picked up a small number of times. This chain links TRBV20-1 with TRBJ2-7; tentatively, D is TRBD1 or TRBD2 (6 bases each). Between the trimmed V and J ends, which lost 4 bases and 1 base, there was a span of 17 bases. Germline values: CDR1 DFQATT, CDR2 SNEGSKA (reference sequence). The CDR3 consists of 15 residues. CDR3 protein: CSAIRRGESSYEQYF. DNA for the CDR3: TGCAGTGCTATTCGGAGGGGGGAATCTTCCTACGAGCAGTACTTC.

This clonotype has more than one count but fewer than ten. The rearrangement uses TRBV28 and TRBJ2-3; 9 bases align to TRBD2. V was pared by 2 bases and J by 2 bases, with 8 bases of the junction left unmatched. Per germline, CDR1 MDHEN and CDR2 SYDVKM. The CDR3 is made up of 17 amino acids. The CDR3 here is CASSLTAGGHDTDTQYF. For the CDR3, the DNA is TGTGCCAGCAGTTTAACGGCGGGAGGGCATGACACAGATACGCAGTATTTT.

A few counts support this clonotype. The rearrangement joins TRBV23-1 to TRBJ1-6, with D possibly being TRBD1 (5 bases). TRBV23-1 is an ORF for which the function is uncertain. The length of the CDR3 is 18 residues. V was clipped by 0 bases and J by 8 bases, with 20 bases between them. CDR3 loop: CASSQSRAGTHIHSPLHF. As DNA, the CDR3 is TGCGCCAGCAGTCAATCGAGGGCAGGGACCCATATACATTCACCCCTCCACTTT.

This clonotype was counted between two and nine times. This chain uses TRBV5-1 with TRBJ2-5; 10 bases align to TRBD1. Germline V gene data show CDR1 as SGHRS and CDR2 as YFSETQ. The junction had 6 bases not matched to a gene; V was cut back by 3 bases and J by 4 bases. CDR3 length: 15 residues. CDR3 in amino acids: CASSWGTGVLETQYF. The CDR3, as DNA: TGCGCCAGCAGCTGGGGGACAGGGGTTCTAGAGACCCAGTACTTC. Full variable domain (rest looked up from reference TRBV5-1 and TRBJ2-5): KAGVTQTPRYLIKTRGQQVTLSCSPISGHRSVSWYQQTPGQGLQFLFEYFSETQRNKGNFPGRFSGRQFSNSRSEMNVSTLELGDSALYLCASSWGTGVLETQYFGPGTRLLVL.

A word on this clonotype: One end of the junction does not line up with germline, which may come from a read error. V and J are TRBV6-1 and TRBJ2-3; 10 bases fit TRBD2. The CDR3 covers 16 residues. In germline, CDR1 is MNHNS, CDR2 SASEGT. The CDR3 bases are TGTGCCAGCGGTGAAGCTCCAGCGGGAGGGCAAGATACGCAGTATTTT. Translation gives CASGEAPAGGQDTQYF.

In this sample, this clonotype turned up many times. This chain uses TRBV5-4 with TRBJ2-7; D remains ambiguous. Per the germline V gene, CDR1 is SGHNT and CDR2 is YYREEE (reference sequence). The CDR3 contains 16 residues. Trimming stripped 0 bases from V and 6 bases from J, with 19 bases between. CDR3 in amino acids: CASSLVRSELRFEQYF. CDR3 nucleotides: TGTGCCAGCAGCTTGGTTCGGTCGGAGCTACGCTTCGAGCAGTACTTC.

As DNA, the CDR3 is TGCAGTGCCCCCGGACTCTCGCCAGCAGATACGCAGTATTTT. This codes for CSAPGLSPADTQYF. This chain connects TRBV20-1 to TRBJ2-3, with TRBD2 as a possible D gene (5 bases). Germline V CDR1 and CDR2: DFQATT, SNEGSKA (reference sequence). The CDR3 loop spans 14 amino acids. The ends were cut back, 6 bases at V and 4 bases at J, with 17 bases in the middle.

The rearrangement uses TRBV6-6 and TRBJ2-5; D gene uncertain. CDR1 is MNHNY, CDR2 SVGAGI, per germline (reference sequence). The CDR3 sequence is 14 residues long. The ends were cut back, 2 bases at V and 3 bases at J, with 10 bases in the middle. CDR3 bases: TGTGCCAGCAGTTACGGGCAGGAGAAAGAGACCCAGTACTTC. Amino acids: CASSYGQEKETQYF.

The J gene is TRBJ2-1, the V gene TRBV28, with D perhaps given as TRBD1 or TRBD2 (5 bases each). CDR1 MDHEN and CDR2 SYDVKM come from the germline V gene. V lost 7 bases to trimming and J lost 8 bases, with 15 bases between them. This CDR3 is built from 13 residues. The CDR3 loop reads CASTRTRDDEQFF. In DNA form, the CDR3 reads TGTGCCAGCACTCGAACCCGGGACGATGAGCAGTTCTTC.